The clone carrying this T cell receptor beta chain is a singleton in its sample. Its target is unknown. The data originate from a study of response to subunit inactivated influenza vaccine. General observations from the study: The authors offered the suggestion that each seasonal influenza vaccination recruits few new T cells.

The junction had 7 bases not matched to a gene; V was cut back by 6 bases and J by 9 bases. This CDR3 is built from 13 residues. TCRdb independently ran MiXCR on the RT-PCR reads; one entry per CDR3 protein. The sample has 550,000 to 600,000 distinct CDR3 sequences; approximately 12% are singletons. The chain couples TRBV12-3 or TRBV12-4 to TRBJ2-1, with TRBD1 matching over 8 bases. This clonotype originated in a man between 45 and 60 years old who received an inactivated influenza vaccine. The material was PBMCs from blood, obtained on the day of vaccination. The CDR3, as DNA: TGTGCCAGCAGGCAGGGGGCGGTTGGTGAGCAGTTCTTC. Translated, it gives CASRQGAVGEQFF.